The 30 T cell receptor beta chains below come from one sample, sequenced in a study of blood T cell repertoires in COVID-19. Assay: immunoSEQ multiplex PCR; the TCRdb copy retains only in-frame clones and omits some. Of 81,000 or so clones in the sample, around 89% were seen once. Sequenced material: peripheral blood. Receptor source: a man aged 65-85 years with active or convalescent COVID-19.

The rearrangement uses TRBV6-6 and TRBJ1-2; D is perhaps TRBD1 (5 bases). Trimming removed 7 bases from V and 3 bases from J, with 18 bases in between. Germline V lookup: CDR1 MNHNY, CDR2 SVGAGI (reference sequence). The CDR3 loop spans 15 amino acids. CDR3 in amino acids: CASTPRGGQDYGYTF. The CDR3 nucleotides are TGTGCCAGCACCCCCCGGGGGGGTCAGGACTATGGCTACACCTTC.

This clone occurred a few times. The rearrangement joins TRBV4-2 to TRBJ2-7; TRBD1 matches 9 bases. The CDR3 extends over 14 amino acids. Trimming removed 4 bases from V and 3 bases from J; junction bases left unmatched: 4. Germline CDR1 LGHNA, CDR2 YNFKEQ. In DNA, the CDR3 is TGTGCCAGCAGCCGGGGACAGGGCCTCTACGAGCAGTACTTC. Translating gives CASSRGQGLYEQYF.

This chain connects TRBV2 to TRBJ2-5; weak D call: TRBD1 (5 bases). Germline V gene sequence: CDR1 SNHLY, CDR2 FYNNEI. This CDR3 contains 14 residues. Trimming shortened V by 2 bases and J by 2 bases, and 9 bases separated the two germline ends. CDR3 nucleotides: TGTGCCAGCAGTGAACTGACAGAACAAGAGACCCAGTACTTC. The encoded protein is CASSELTEQETQYF. The full variable domain, in which reference TRBV2 and TRBJ2-5 provide the parts outside the CDR3, is EPEVTQTPSHQVTQMGQEVILRCVPISNHLYFYWYRQILGQKVEFLVSFYNNEISEKSEIFDDQFSVERPDGSNFTLKIRSTKLEDSAMYFCASSELTEQETQYFGPGTRLLVL.

The chain has TRBV7-2 and TRBJ2-7; D gene uncertain. CDR3 length: 12 amino acids. The germline gives CDR1 SGHTA, CDR2 FQGNSA. V gave up 4 bases and J gave up 0 bases, with 4 bases separating them. The CDR3 reads CASSSTSYEQYF. CDR3 DNA: TGTGCCAGCAGCTCTACCTCCTACGAGCAGTACTTC.

The CDR3 loop reads CATSESGQGLGTQYF. CDR3 sequence (DNA): TGTGCCACCAGTGAGTCGGGACAGGGGTTGGGGACCCAGTACTTC. The chain employs TRBV24-1 and TRBJ2-5, with 10 bases identical to TRBD1. Germline assignment: CDR1 KGHDR and CDR2 SFDVKD. With V trimmed by 4 bases and J by 7 bases, 8 bases remained unmatched. The CDR3 has 15 amino acids.

Ten or more counts support this clone. J is TRBJ2-7 and V is TRBV6-6; TRBD2 matches at 11 bases. V trimming: 5 bases; J trimming: 3 bases; junction bases outside the gene matches: 6. The CDR3 totals 15 residues. CDR1 and CDR2 (germline): MNHNY, SVGAGI (reference sequence). CDR3 sequence (DNA): TGTGCCAGCAGTCCCCCAACTAGCGGGAGCTACGAGCAGTACTTC. It is translated as CASSPPTSGSYEQYF.

The chain joins TRBV29-1 to TRBJ1-1; maybe TRBD1 (6 bases). Trimming stripped 5 bases from V and 5 bases from J, with 12 bases between. The CDR3 extends over 12 amino acids. Germline lookup yields CDR1 SQVTM and CDR2 ANQGSEA. The CDR3 DNA follows: TGCAGCGTTTACAATACAGGGACTGAAGCTTTCTTT. This translates into CSVYNTGTEAFF.

The chain employs TRBV10-3 and TRBJ1-1; 8 nucleotides agree with TRBD1. Germline loops: CDR1 ENHRY, CDR2 SYGVKD. There are 12 residues in the CDR3. V dropped 7 bases and J dropped 5; count of bases not matched to a gene: 3. The DNA of the CDR3 is TGTGCCATCAAGACAGGGGAGACTGAAGCTTTCTTT. Protein product: CAIKTGETEAFF.

The rearrangement links TRBV14 to TRBJ1-6, with D perhaps TRBD1 (5 bases). CDR3 length equals 20 residues. V shed 1 base and J shed 4 bases, with 23 bases lying between them. The germline V gene encodes CDR1 SGHDN and CDR2 FVKESK. The CDR3 DNA reads TGTGCCAGCAGCCAAGTGACCGGGACTCCCGCCTCGGCATATAATTCACCCCTCCACTTT. Its protein is CASSQVTGTPASAYNSPLHF.

The chain employs TRBV7-8 and TRBJ2-5; D not certain. CDR3 length equals 13 residues. Looked up from germline, CDR1 is SGHVS and CDR2 is FQNEAQ. V lost 3 bases to trimming and J lost 2 bases, with 7 bases between them. The CDR3 here is CASSLNSQETQYF. The CDR3 region has the DNA TGTGCCAGCAGCTTGAACAGTCAAGAGACCCAGTACTTC.

The gene calls are TRBV18 and TRBJ1-6, with 7 bases that match TRBD1. CDR3 length: 15 residues. V was clipped by 3 bases and J by 8 bases; unmatched bases: 7. The germline V gene has CDR1 KGHSH and CDR2 LQKENI. CDR3 coding DNA: TGTGCCAGCTCACCGCTTTACAGGGGAGATTCACCCCTCCACTTT. Protein sequence: CASSPLYRGDSPLHF.

The chain combines TRBV7-2 with TRBJ1-5; D unresolved. Trimming pared 7 bases from V and 6 bases from J, leaving 16 bases between. This CDR3 is built from 14 residues. Germline CDR1 is SGHTA and CDR2 is FQGNSA. The CDR3 DNA reads as TGTGCCAGCAACAATCCCGGGGATGGTCAGCCCCAGCATTTT. This gives the protein CASNNPGDGQPQHF.

The chain carries TRBV5-8 and TRBJ1-2, with D perhaps TRBD1 (6 bases). V lost 1 base and J 8 bases, leaving 18 bases between the germline ends. This CDR3 is 15 amino acids long. In germline, CDR1 is SGHTS, CDR2 YDEGEE. CDR3 nucleotides: TGTGCCAGCAGCTTGCATCCCGGGTCAGGGGCCGGCTACACCTTC. As protein: CASSLHPGSGAGYTF.

This chain uses TRBV11-3 with TRBJ2-2; 9 bases map to TRBD2. CDR3 length: 16 amino acids. CDR1 and CDR2 (germline): SGHNT, YENEEA. With 5 bases clipped from V and 7 bases from J, the junction kept 11 bases outside the gene matches. CDR3 residues: CASSPRGGASSGELFF. CDR3 nucleotides: TGTGCCAGCAGCCCTCGCGGGGGGGCGTCGAGCGGGGAGCTGTTTTTT.

The chain combines TRBV5-4 with TRBJ1-1; 8 bases are shared with TRBD1. The CDR3 runs to 13 residues. Trimming removed 3 bases from V and 4 bases from J; junction bases left unmatched: 2. CDR1 SGHNT and CDR2 YYREEE come from the germline V gene (reference sequence). For the CDR3, the DNA is TGTGCCAGCAGCTCCAGGGGGCCCACTGAAGCTTTCTTT. It translates to CASSSRGPTEAFF.

The chain links TRBV3-1 (or the pseudogene TRBV3-2) to TRBJ1-3; 8 nucleotides line up with TRBD1. CDR3 length: 15 residues. After removal of 5 bases from V and 2 bases from J, the junction contained 5 bases not matched to a gene. Germline CDR1 reads LGHDT; CDR2 reads YNNKEL (reference sequence). The CDR3 protein is CASSYRTGTGNTIYF. The CDR3, as DNA: TGTGCCAGCAGCTACCGGACAGGGACTGGAAACACCATATATTTT.

This chain joins TRBV28 and TRBJ2-5; D is uncertain. Germline-derived CDR1 and CDR2 are MDHEN and SYDVKM. This CDR3 contains 14 residues. Trimming removed 7 bases at V and 5 bases at J, with 17 bases between. The CDR3 is CASTRWAPPETQYF. The CDR3 DNA sequence: TGTGCCAGCACGCGATGGGCCCCCCCGGAGACCCAGTACTTC.

This clone has just a few counts. The chain employs TRBV30 and TRBJ1-2; a weak D match, TRBD1 (5 bases). The V and J ends lost 0 bases and 8 bases respectively, with 13 bases between them. CDR3 size: 13 residues. Germline V lookup: CDR1 GTSNPN, CDR2 SVGIG (reference sequence). The CDR3 spells CAWSVMGRGGYTF. The CDR3 DNA reads TGTGCCTGGAGTGTAATGGGGCGGGGAGGCTACACCTTC.

This rearrangement joins TRBV5-6 to TRBJ1-2, with 7 bases that match TRBD1. The trim removed 0 bases at V and 8 bases at J, leaving 4 bases unmatched. The CDR3 loop spans 13 amino acids. CDR1 SGHDT and CDR2 YYEEEE come from the germline V gene. The CDR3 reads CASSLGTGEGYTF. In nucleotides, the CDR3 is TGTGCCAGCAGCTTGGGAACAGGGGAGGGCTACACCTTC.

The V gene is TRBV19, the J gene TRBJ1-1; the match to TRBD1 covers 7 bases. Germline V gene data show CDR1 as LNHDA and CDR2 as SQIVND (reference sequence). J gave up 2 bases and V 7 bases, and 7 bases lay outside the gene matches. This CDR3 region has 14 residues. The CDR3 here is CASTLQGINTEAFF. DNA of the CDR3: TGTGCCAGTACCCTACAGGGGATTAACACTGAAGCTTTCTTT.

The chain employs TRBV24-1 and TRBJ2-7; no clear D gene. Germline CDR1 KGHDR, CDR2 SFDVKD. The V and J ends lost 1 base and 4 bases respectively, with 7 bases between them. This CDR3 comprises 13 residues. CDR3 residues: CATSDFTGYEQYF. The CDR3 DNA sequence: TGTGCCACCAGTGATTTTACGGGTTACGAGCAGTACTTC.

The V gene is TRBV30, the J gene TRBJ1-1; a possible D gene is TRBD1 (5 bases). CDR3 length: 15 residues. The ends were cut back, 3 bases at V and 0 bases at J, with 14 bases in the middle. The germline gives CDR1 GTSNPN, CDR2 SVGIG (reference sequence). The CDR3 loop is CAWRLRARVNTEAFF. As DNA, the CDR3 is TGTGCCTGGAGGTTAAGGGCCAGGGTGAACACTGAAGCTTTCTTT.

The chain carries TRBV7-3 and TRBJ2-1, with 7 bases that match TRBD1. Germline V CDR1 and CDR2: SGHTA, FQGTGA. This CDR3 is built from 14 residues. With V trimmed by 5 bases and J by 9 bases, 10 bases remained unmatched. CDR3 loop: CASSPRTAGGEQFF. The DNA for the CDR3 is TGTGCCAGCAGCCCGAGGACGGCAGGGGGTGAGCAGTTCTTC. Filled out from reference TRBV7-3 and TRBJ2-1, the complete variable domain reads GAGVSQTPSNKVTEKGKYVELRCDPISGHTALYWYRQSLGQGPEFLIYFQGTGAADDSGLPNDRFFAVRPEGSVSTLKIQRTERGDSAVYLCASSPRTAGGEQFFGPGTRLTVL.

The chain uses TRBV4-2 and TRBJ1-5; D is undetermined. V shed 0 bases and J shed 4 bases, with 7 bases lying between them. The CDR3 contains 14 residues. Germline CDR1 LGHNA, CDR2 YNFKEQ. CDR3: CASSQDEANQPQHF. CDR3 DNA sequence: TGTGCCAGCAGCCAAGATGAGGCAAATCAGCCCCAGCATTTT.

The rearrangement uses TRBV5-1 and TRBJ1-6; 9 bases match TRBD1. CDR1 and CDR2 from the germline V gene are SGHRS and YFSETQ. The ends lost 0 bases at V and 6 bases at J; junction bases unmatched: 1. CDR3 length: 15 amino acids. Here the CDR3 reads CASSLEGQGNSPLHF. The DNA of the CDR3 is TGCGCCAGCAGCTTGGAGGGACAGGGTAATTCACCCCTCCACTTT.

This chain connects TRBV6-5 to TRBJ1-4; weak D call: TRBD1 (6 bases). In germline, CDR1 is MNHEY, CDR2 SVGAGI. Trimming shortened V by 4 bases and J by 2 bases, and 8 bases separated the two germline ends. This CDR3 contains 14 residues. The CDR3: CASSSGETNEKLFF. The CDR3 DNA reads TGTGCCAGCAGTTCAGGGGAGACTAATGAAAAACTGTTTTTT.

This sequence joins TRBV27 and TRBJ2-3, with 7 bases identical to TRBD1. Trimming cost V 5 bases and J 2 bases; bases outside gene matches: 4. Germline CDR1 reads MNHEY; CDR2 reads SMNVEV (reference sequence). This CDR3 is 14 amino acids long. CDR3 nucleotides: TGTGCCAGCAGTCCCGACAGGGTCACAGATACGCAGTATTTT. Translated, it gives CASSPDRVTDTQYF.

The V and J genes are TRBV5-5 and TRBJ2-2, with D hard to call. Trimming took 0 bases from V and 1 from J, leaving 10 bases between them. CDR1 is SGHKS, CDR2 YYEKEE, per germline (reference sequence). The CDR3 runs 16 residues. The CDR3 coding sequence is TGTGCCAGCAGCTTGGGAGGAATAGAGAACACCGGGGAGCTGTTTTTT. This encodes CASSLGGIENTGELFF.

The chain carries TRBV5-1 and TRBJ2-5; maybe TRBD2 (6 bases). Germline V gives CDR1 SGHRS, CDR2 YFSETQ. The CDR3 sequence is 16 residues long. Trimming cost V 4 bases and J 0 bases, with 16 bases left between them. The DNA for the CDR3 is TGCGCCAGCAGCCCGGCACGTGGGACTGACCAAGAGACCCAGTACTTC. It yields the protein CASSPARGTDQETQYF.

This sequence joins TRBV5-5 and TRBJ2-2; TRBD1 is a possible D gene (6 bases). Per germline, CDR1 SGHKS and CDR2 YYEKEE (reference sequence). The CDR3 extends over 15 amino acids. Trimming pared 4 bases from V and 3 bases from J, leaving 13 bases between. The CDR3 sequence is CASSQIQGYTGELFF. The CDR3 DNA sequence: TGTGCCAGCAGCCAAATACAGGGTTACACCGGGGAGCTGTTTTTT.